This T cell receptor beta chain was captured by sequencing in a study of vaccination and CD4 T cells after COVID-19. The treatment denotes: approximately 9-day PBMC culture with coronavirus spike peptide pools or control peptides (ViraFEST assay). A word on this clonotype: What it binds is not known.

The assay that was used to sequence DNA from cultured CD4+ T cells was the Oncomine TCR Beta short-read assay. TCRdb redid the calling of the PCR reads with MiXCR, one entry per CDR3 protein. The data hold almost 20,000 distinct CDR3 sequences, with 55% observed a single time. The source is a human donor who had recovered from COVID-19. The sample consisted of CD4+ T cells from blood, cultured in vitro.

CDR3 sequence reads: CASSAAPHTNSPLHF. CDR3 nucleotides: TGTGCCAGCAGTGCCGCACCCCACACGAATTCACCCCTCCACTTT. This chain uses TRBV9 with TRBJ1-6; no clear D. Trimming took 5 bases from V and 7 from J, leaving 16 bases between them. Per germline, CDR1 SGDLS and CDR2 YYNGEE. The CDR3 consists of 15 residues.